The present TCR beta chain was sequenced within a study of blood T cell repertoires in COVID-19. Study summary: The United States, Italy and Spain provided the acute and convalescent COVID-19 samples. Sample material is recorded as cDNA or gDNA derived from T cells, B-cell-depleted T cells, or PBMCs.

The protocol was immunoSEQ multiplex PCR, while the TCRdb copy is restricted to in-frame clones and leaves out a portion. The sample records around 130,000 clones, 75% to 85% being singletons. Germline CDR1 SGHRS, CDR2 YFSETQ. This CDR3 is built from 14 residues. Trimming pared 4 bases from V and 8 bases from J, leaving 15 bases between. This chain links TRBV5-1 with TRBJ1-4; possibly TRBD1 for D (5 bases). The clonotype comes from a woman of 80 years or more with acute or convalescent COVID-19. Material for sequencing was peripheral blood. CDR3 DNA sequence: TGCGCCAGCAGCCCGAAGGACAAGGACGAAAAACTGTTTTTT. Translating gives CASSPKDKDEKLFF.